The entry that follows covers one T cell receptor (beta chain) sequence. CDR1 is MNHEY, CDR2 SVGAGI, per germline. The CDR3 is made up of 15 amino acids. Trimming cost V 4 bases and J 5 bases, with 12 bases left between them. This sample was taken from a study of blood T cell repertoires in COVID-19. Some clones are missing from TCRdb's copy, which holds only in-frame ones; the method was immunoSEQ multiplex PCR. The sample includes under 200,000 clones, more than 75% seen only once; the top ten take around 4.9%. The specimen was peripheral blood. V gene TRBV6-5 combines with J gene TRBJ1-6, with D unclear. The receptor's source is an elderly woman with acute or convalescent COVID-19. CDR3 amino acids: CASSFGLLDNSPLHF. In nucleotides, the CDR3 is TGTGCCAGCAGTTTCGGACTGCTAGATAATTCACCCCTCCACTTT.